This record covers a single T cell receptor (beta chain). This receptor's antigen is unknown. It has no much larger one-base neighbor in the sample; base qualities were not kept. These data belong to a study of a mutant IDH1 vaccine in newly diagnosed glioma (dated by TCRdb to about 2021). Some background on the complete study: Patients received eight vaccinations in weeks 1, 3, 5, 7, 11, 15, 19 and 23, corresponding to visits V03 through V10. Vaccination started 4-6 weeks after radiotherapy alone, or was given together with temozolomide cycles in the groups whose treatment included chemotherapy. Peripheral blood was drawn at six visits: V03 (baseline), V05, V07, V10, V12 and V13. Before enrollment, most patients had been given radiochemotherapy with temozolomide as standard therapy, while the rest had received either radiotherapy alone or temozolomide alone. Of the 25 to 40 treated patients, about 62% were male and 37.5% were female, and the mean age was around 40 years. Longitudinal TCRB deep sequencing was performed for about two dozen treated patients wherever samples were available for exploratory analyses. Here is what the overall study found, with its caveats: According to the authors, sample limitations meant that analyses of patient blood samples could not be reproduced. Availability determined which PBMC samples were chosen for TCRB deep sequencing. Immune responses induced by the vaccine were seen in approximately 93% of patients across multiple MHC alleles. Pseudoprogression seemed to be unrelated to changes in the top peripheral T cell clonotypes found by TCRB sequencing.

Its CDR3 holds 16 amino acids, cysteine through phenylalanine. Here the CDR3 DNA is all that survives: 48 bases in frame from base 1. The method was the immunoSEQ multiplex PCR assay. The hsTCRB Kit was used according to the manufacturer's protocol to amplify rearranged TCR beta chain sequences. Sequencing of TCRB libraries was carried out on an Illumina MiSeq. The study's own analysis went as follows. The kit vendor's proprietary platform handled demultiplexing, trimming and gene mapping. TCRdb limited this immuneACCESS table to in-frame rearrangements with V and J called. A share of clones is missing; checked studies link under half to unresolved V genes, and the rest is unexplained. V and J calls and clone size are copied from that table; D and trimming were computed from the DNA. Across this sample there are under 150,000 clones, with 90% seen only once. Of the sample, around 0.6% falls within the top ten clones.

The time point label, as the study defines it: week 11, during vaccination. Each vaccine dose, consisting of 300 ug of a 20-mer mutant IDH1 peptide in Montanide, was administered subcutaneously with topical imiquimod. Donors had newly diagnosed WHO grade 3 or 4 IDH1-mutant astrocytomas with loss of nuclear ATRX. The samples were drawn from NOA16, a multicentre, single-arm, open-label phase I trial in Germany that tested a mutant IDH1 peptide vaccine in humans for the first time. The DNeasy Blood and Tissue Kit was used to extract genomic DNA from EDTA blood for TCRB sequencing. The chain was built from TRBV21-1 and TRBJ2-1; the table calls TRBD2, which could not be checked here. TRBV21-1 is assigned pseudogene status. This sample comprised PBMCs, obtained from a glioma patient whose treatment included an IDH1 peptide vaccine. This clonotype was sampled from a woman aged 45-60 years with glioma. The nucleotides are TGTGCCAGCAGCAAAACAACCCCGGCGGGAGAAAATGAGCAGTTCTTC. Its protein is CASSKTTPAGENEQFF.